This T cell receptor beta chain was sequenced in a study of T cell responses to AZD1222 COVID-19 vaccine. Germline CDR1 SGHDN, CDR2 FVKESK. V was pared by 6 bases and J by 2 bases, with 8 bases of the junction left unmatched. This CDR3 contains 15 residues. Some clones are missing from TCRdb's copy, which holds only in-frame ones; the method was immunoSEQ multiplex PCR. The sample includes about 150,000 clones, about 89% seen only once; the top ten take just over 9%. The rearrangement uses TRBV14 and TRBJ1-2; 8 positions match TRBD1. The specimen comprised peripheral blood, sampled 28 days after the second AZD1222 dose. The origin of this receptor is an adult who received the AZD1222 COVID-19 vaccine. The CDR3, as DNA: TGTGCCAGCAGACCCTCCGGGACAGGAAACTATGGCTACACCTTC. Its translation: CASRPSGTGNYGYTF.